These T cell receptor beta chains were read from a single sample in a study of T cells in Graves' hyperthyroidism and ophthalmopathy. Each CDR3 protein gets one entry after TCRdb re-called the multiplex PCR reads with MiXCR. This table holds about 690,000 distinct CDR3 sequences, around a sixth found once. The sample consisted of blood. Receptors were obtained from a man aged 45 to 65 with Graves' hyperthyroidism. The CDR3 runs from the conserved cysteine through the conserved F or W. Fields, in order: clone size, D gene, J gene, V gene, CDR3 length, CDR3 DNA, CDR3 protein. A D gene is named only where the DNA matches it firmly. The size of a clone is reported for some rows only, either as once, few or many, or as a class for expanded clones.

clone_size: few
d_call: .
j_call: TRBJ1-1
v_call: TRBV10-2
cdr3_length: 14
cdr3_nt: TGCGCCAGCAGTCAGCGGAGGATGAACACTGAAGCTTTCTTT
cdr3_aa: CASSQRRMNTEAFF

clone_size: many
d_call: .
j_call: TRBJ2-1
v_call: TRBV9
cdr3_length: 17
cdr3_nt: TGTGCCAGCAGCGCGTTAGGTGTAAAAAGCTCCTACAATGAGCAGTTCTTC
cdr3_aa: CASSALGVKSSYNEQFF

clone_size: few
d_call: .
j_call: TRBJ2-2
v_call: TRBV19
cdr3_length: 13
cdr3_nt: TGTGCCAGTAGTATGTCAGGTACCGGGGAGCTGTTTTTT
cdr3_aa: CASSMSGTGELFF

clone_size: many
d_call: .
j_call: TRBJ1-6
v_call: TRBV7-9
cdr3_length: 15
cdr3_nt: TGTGCCAGCAGCTCCCCGGGGAAGAGTTCCTCACCCCTCCACTTT
cdr3_aa: CASSSPGKSSSPLHF

clone_size: .
d_call: TRBD1
j_call: TRBJ2-2
v_call: TRBV2
cdr3_length: 16
cdr3_nt: TGTGCCAGCAGTGATGCAGGGGGCGTTGATACCGGGGAGCTGTTTTTT
cdr3_aa: CASSDAGGVDTGELFF

clone_size: many
d_call: TRBD1
j_call: TRBJ2-7
v_call: TRBV2
cdr3_length: 13
cdr3_nt: TGTGCCACCCGGGACAGGATTGACGACGAGCAGTACTTC
cdr3_aa: CATRDRIDDEQYF

clone_size: .
d_call: .
j_call: TRBJ1-2
v_call: TRBV5-1
cdr3_length: 15
cdr3_nt: TGCGCCAGCAGCGCGGCCGGGACGGAGATCTATGGCTACACCTTC
cdr3_aa: CASSAAGTEIYGYTF

clone_size: .
d_call: TRBD1
j_call: TRBJ2-2
v_call: TRBV6-2/TRBV6-3
cdr3_length: 15
cdr3_nt: TGTGCCAGCAGTTACCCTAGACAGGGCCTCGGGGAGCTGTTTTTT
cdr3_aa: CASSYPRQGLGELFF

clone_size: .
d_call: .
j_call: TRBJ1-2
v_call: TRBV30
cdr3_length: 12
cdr3_nt: TGTGCCTGGGGGTCGGGGGACTATGGCTACACCTTC
cdr3_aa: CAWGSGDYGYTF

clone_size: many
d_call: .
j_call: TRBJ1-1
v_call: TRBV28
cdr3_length: 14
cdr3_nt: TGTGCCAGCAGTCCATTACCTTACCCCCCTGAAGCTTTCTTT
cdr3_aa: CASSPLPYPPEAFF

clone_size: few
d_call: TRBD2
j_call: TRBJ2-5
v_call: TRBV20-1
cdr3_length: 12
cdr3_nt: TGCAGTGTGATAGCGGGAACTGAGACCCAGTACTTC
cdr3_aa: CSVIAGTETQYF

clone_size: many
d_call: .
j_call: TRBJ2-1
v_call: TRBV11-3
cdr3_length: 16
cdr3_nt: TGTGCCAGCAGCTTACATAGTACGGGATCCTACAATGAGCAGTTCTTC
cdr3_aa: CASSLHSTGSYNEQFF

clone_size: many
d_call: TRBD2
j_call: TRBJ2-7
v_call: TRBV29-1
cdr3_length: 14
cdr3_nt: TGCAGCGTTGCTCGACTAGCGGACTCCTACGAGCAGTACTTC
cdr3_aa: CSVARLADSYEQYF

clone_size: few
d_call: .
j_call: TRBJ2-1
v_call: TRBV27
cdr3_length: 15
cdr3_nt: TGTGCCAGCAGTTTACGCAGGGACATCTACAATGAGCAGTTCTTC
cdr3_aa: CASSLRRDIYNEQFF

clone_size: many
d_call: .
j_call: TRBJ2-7
v_call: TRBV29-1
cdr3_length: 12
cdr3_nt: TGCAGCGTTGAAGTTACTGACTACGAGCAGTACTTC
cdr3_aa: CSVEVTDYEQYF

clone_size: .
d_call: TRBD1
j_call: TRBJ2-1
v_call: TRBV19
cdr3_length: 16
cdr3_nt: TGTGCCAGTAGTATCTATGGGACAGGGGTCTACAATGAGCAGTTCTTC
cdr3_aa: CASSIYGTGVYNEQFF

clone_size: many
d_call: .
j_call: TRBJ1-1
v_call: TRBV6-1
cdr3_length: 16
cdr3_nt: TGTGCCAGCACTCAATTTCGGACAGTACTGAACACTGAAGCTTTCTTT
cdr3_aa: CASTQFRTVLNTEAFF

clone_size: many
d_call: TRBD2
j_call: TRBJ2-7
v_call: TRBV7-2
cdr3_length: 14
cdr3_nt: TGTGCCAGCAGTCCCCCAGCGGGAGTTTTCGAGCAGTACTTC
cdr3_aa: CASSPPAGVFEQYF

clone_size: few
d_call: .
j_call: TRBJ1-5
v_call: TRBV30
cdr3_length: 17
cdr3_nt: TGTGCCTGGAGAGGGGGACGGTTCCTATATAGCAATCAGCCCCAGCATTTT
cdr3_aa: CAWRGGRFLYSNQPQHF

clone_size: .
d_call: .
j_call: TRBJ1-1
v_call: TRBV15
cdr3_length: 12
cdr3_nt: TGTGCCACCAGCAGAGATTGGTCTGAAGCTTTCTTT
cdr3_aa: CATSRDWSEAFF

clone_size: many
d_call: .
j_call: TRBJ2-7
v_call: TRBV10-3
cdr3_length: 18
cdr3_nt: TGTGCCATCAGTGAGTCACTATCCGGGGTGGGAGGCGTATACGAGCAGTACTTC
cdr3_aa: CAISESLSGVGGVYEQYF

clone_size: many
d_call: TRBD2
j_call: TRBJ2-1
v_call: TRBV18
cdr3_length: 16
cdr3_nt: TGTGCCAGCTCACCACCGGGACTAGCGGGAGTCAATGAGCAGTTCTTC
cdr3_aa: CASSPPGLAGVNEQFF